This TCR beta chain was captured in a study of Graves' ophthalmopathy and Graves' hyperthyroidism. Study information: Prior to any treatment, peripheral blood was collected at the time of initial diagnosis.

Study observations and caveats: Most thyroid clonotypes with frequency above 0.001 were detected in blood too.

This CDR3 is built from 14 residues. V was clipped by 7 bases and J by 2 bases, with 9 bases between them. Per germline, CDR1 MNHNS and CDR2 SASEGT. This clonotype has at least ten counts. Its antigen is currently unknown. As the template, RNA transcripts were used to amplify TCR beta CDR3 regions. First-round RT-PCR used HTBI primers; second-round multiplex PCR followed. TCRdb passed the multiplex PCR reads through MiXCR, listing each CDR3 protein once. The profile shows 300,000 to 500,000 distinct CDR3 sequences, 15% to 19% of them singletons. The clonotype originates from a woman aged 18-29 years with stable Graves' hyperthyroidism. V and J are TRBV6-1 and TRBJ2-6, with D possibly matching TRBD2 (5 bases). Sequences were obtained from peripheral blood. The CDR3 sequence is CASKGETGANVLTF. The DNA of the CDR3 is TGTGCCAGCAAGGGAGAGACTGGGGCCAACGTCCTGACTTTC.